This TCR beta chain was obtained from a study of response to subunit inactivated influenza vaccine. Findings of the study overall: Only a handful of new T cells, the authors suggested, are recruited with each seasonal influenza vaccination.

The ends were cut back, 4 bases at V and 6 bases at J, with 10 bases in the middle. Germline lookup yields CDR1 SEHNR and CDR2 FQNEAQ (reference sequence). The CDR3 is 12 residues long. Worth noting for this clonotype: Its target is unknown.

A single record per CDR3 protein comes from TCRdb applying MiXCR to the RT-PCR reads. Of about 520,000 distinct CDR3 sequences listed, approximately 7.2% are singletons. The source material was PBMCs from blood, sampled roughly 24 months after vaccination. The receptor's source is a man aged 50-75 years who received an inactivated influenza vaccine. V is TRBV7-9 and J is TRBJ2-7; D is ambiguous. In nucleotides, the CDR3 is TGTGCCAGCAGCTCCTCCCCCTCCGAGCAGTACTTC. Protein product: CASSSSPSEQYF.